This T cell receptor beta chain was obtained from a study of blood T cell repertoires in COVID-19. The V gene's germline CDR1 is MNHEY and CDR2 SVGAGI. This CDR3 comprises 12 residues. V dropped 6 bases and J dropped 6; count of bases not matched to a gene: 2. Repertoires were generated with immunoSEQ multiplex PCR, while TCRdb's copy carries only in-frame clones and drops some. The sample includes 200,000 to 250,000 clones, about nine tenths of them seen just once. The rearrangement joins TRBV6-5 to TRBJ1-5, with 7 positions matching TRBD1. The material sequenced was peripheral blood. The TCR comes from an older man with acute or convalescent COVID-19. The CDR3 loop reads CASRPGGQPQHF. The CDR3 region has the DNA TGTGCCAGCAGGCCAGGGGGTCAGCCCCAGCATTTT.